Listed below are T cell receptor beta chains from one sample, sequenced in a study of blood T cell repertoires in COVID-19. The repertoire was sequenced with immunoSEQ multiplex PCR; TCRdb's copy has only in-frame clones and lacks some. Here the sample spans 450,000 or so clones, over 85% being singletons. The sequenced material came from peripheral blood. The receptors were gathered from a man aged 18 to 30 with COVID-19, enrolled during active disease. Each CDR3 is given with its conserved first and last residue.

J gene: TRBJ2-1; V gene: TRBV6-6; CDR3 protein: CASRKRESYNEQFF
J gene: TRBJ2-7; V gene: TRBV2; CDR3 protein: CASRQLGQSQNEQYF
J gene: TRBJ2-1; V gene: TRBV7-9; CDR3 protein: CASSFSSYNEQFF
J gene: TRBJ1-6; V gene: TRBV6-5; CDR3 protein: CASSYEGSNSPLHF
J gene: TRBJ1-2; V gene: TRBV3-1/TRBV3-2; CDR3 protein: CASSPRQGPENGYTF
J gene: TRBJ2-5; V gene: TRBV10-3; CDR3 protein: CAIGQFQETQYF
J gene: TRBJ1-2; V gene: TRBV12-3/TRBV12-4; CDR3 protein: CASSFGEVSGYTF
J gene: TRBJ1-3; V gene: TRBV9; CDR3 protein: CASSVVAGNTIYF
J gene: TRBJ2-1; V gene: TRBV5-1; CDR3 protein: CASSFGTEGNEQFF
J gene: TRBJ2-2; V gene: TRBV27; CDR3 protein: CASSLEGVTGELFF
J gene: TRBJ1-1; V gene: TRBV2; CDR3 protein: CASRDPGGGTEAFF
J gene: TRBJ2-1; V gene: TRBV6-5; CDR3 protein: CASSFGQGGNEQFF
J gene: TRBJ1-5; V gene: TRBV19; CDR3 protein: CASSTWDSTRPQHF
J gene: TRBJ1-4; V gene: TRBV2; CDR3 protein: CASRTGANEKLFF
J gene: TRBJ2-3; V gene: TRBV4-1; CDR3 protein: CASSQVAGLRDSADTQYF
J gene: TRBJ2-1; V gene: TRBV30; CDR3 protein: CAFAGTVYNEQFF
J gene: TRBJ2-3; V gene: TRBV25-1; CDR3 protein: CASSRPLGRLAGTDTQYF
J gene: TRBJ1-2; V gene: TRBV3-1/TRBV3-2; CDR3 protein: CASSQDLQLEGYTF
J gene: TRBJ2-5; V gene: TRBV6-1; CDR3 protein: CASSEAPSGSYRGTQYF
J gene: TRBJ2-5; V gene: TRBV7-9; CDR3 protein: CASSLDLTGRETQYF
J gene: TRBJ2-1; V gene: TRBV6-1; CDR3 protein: CASSEPRTSHYEQFF
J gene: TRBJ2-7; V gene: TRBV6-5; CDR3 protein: CASSYSAGRGSYEQYF
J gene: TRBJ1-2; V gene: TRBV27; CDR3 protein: CASSSPGQRNYGYTF
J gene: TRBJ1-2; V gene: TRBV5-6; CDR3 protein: CASSLVGHLHGYTF
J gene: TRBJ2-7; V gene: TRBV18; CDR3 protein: CASSPEALSYEQYF
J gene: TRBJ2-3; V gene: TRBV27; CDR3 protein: CASSFLSGGPTDTQYF
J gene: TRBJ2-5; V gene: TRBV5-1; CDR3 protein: CASSLGLFGETQYF
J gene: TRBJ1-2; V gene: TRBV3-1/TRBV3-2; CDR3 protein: CASSQDRVGRVGGYGYTF
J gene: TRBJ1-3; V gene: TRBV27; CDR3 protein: CASSSDPGQAGNTIYF
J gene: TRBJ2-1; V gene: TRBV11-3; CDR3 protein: CASSLGGAGATNEQFF
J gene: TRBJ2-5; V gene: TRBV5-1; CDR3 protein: CASSLGGEETQYF
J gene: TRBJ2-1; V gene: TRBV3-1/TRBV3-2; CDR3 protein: CASSPHRTSGTSSYNEQFF
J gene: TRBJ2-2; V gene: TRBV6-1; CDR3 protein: CASSETRANTGELFF
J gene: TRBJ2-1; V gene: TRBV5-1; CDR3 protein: CASSFGSGGAVSEQFF
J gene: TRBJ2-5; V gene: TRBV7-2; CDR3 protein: CASSNQGTPWETQYF
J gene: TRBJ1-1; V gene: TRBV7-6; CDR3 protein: CASSLGAMNTEAFF
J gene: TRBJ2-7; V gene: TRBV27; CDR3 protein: CASSFRKTGTGGYEQYF
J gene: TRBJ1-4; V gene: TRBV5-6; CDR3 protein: CASSLGRVDEKLFF
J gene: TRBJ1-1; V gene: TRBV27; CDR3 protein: CASSSKFTEAFF
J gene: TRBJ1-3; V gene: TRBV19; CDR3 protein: CASSIGDRGNTIYF
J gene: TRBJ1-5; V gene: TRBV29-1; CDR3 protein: CSVTGYQPQHF
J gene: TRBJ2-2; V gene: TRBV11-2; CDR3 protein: CASSNSGAFTGELFF
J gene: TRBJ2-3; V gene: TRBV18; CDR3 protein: CASSQNPGLHSTDTQYF
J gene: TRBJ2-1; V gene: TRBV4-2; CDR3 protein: CASSQGLADNEQFF
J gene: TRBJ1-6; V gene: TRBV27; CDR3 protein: CASRPLQGSYNSPLHF
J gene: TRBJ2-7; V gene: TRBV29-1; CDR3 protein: CSVYSRERSYEQYF
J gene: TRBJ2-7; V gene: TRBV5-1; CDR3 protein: CASSFNRGPHEQYF
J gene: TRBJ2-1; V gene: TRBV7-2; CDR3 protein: CASSAMGLADYNEQFF
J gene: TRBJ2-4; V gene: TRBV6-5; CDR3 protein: CASRMDLAKNIQYF
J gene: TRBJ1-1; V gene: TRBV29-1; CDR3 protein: CSVESGTAPLGTEAFF
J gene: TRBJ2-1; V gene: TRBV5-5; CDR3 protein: CASSFGASGGNEQFF
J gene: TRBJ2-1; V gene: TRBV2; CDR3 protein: CASITGTSGSYEQFF